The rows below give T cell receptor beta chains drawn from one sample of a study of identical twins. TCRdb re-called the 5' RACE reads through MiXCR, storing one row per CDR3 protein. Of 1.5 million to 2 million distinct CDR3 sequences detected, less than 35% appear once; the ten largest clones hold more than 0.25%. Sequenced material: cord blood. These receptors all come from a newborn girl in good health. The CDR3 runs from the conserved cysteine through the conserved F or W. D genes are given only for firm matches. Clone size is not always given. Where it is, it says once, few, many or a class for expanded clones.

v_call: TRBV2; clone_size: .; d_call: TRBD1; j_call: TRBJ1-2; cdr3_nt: TGTGCCAGCAGTGAATGGGGACAGGCCTATGGCTACACCTTC; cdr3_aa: CASSEWGQAYGYTF
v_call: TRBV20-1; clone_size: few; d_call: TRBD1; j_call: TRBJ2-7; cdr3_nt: TGCAGTGCTAGCCGGGACAGGGTAAGCGAGCAGTACTTC; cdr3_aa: CSASRDRVSEQYF
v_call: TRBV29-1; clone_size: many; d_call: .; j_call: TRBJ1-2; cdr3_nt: TGCAGCGGCACAGAGAACTATGGCTACACCTTC; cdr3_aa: CSGTENYGYTF
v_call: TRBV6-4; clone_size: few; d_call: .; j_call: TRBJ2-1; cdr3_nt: TGTGCCAGCAGAAATAGCCTCGGCAATTCTTCCTACAATGAGCAGTTCTTC; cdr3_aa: CASRNSLGNSSYNEQFF
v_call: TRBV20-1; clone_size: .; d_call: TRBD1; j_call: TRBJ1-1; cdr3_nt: TGCAGTGCTAACAGACCGGGACAGAAGGAAGCTTTCTTT; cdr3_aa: CSANRPGQKEAFF
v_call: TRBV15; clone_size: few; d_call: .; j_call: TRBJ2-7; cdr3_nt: TGTGCCACCAGCAGAGATGAAATCGGAGGGGCCTACGAGCAGTACTTC; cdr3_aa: CATSRDEIGGAYEQYF
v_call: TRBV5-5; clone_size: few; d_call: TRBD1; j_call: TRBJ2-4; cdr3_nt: TGTGCCAGCGGGACAGGACCCACGGGTGAGCAGTACTTC; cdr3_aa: CASGTGPTGEQYF
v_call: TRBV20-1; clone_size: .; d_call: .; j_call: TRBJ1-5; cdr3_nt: TGCAGTGCAGAGGGCAGCAGTCAGCCCCAGCATTTT; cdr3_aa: CSAEGSSQPQHF
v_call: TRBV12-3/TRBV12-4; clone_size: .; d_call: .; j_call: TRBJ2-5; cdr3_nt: TGTGCCAGCAGACTAGGGGCCCAAGAGACCCAGTACTTC; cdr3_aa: CASRLGAQETQYF
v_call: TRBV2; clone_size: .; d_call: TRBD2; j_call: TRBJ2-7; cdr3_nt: TGTGCCAGCAGTGTTCGCGGGGGGGCCTCTCCCTACGAGCAGTACTTC; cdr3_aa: CASSVRGGASPYEQYF
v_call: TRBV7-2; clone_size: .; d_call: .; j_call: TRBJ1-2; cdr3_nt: TGTGCCAGCAGCTTCCCCTTCCGGATGGATAACTATGGCTACACCTTC; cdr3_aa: CASSFPFRMDNYGYTF
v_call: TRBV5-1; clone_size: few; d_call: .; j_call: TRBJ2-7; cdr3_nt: TGCGCCAGCAGCTTAATAGATCCCTACGAGCAGTACTTC; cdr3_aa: CASSLIDPYEQYF
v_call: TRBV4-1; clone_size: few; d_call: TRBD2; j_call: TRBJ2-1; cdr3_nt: TGCGCCAGCAGCCAAGTGCGACTAGCGGGGGGGCCTAAAGGCTCCTACAATGAGCAGTTCTTC; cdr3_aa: CASSQVRLAGGPKGSYNEQFF
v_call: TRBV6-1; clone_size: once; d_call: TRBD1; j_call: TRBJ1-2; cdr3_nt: TGTGCCAGCATTGAATCAGGCAGGGGGAACTATGGCTACACCTTC; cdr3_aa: CASIESGRGNYGYTF
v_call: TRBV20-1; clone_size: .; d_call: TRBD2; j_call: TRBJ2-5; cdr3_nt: TGCAGTGCGTCCAAGGGGGTAGCGGGATACAATGAGCAGTACTTC; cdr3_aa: CSASKGVAGYNEQYF
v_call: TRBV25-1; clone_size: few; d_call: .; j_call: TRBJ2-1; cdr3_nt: TGTGCCAGCAGTGAATATCCCCGACAGTCCGGGGGTGAGCAGTTCTTC; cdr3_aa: CASSEYPRQSGGEQFF
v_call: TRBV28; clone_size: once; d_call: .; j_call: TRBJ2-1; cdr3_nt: TGTGCCAGCAGTCCGACTATTCCTGAGCAGTTCTTC; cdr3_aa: CASSPTIPEQFF
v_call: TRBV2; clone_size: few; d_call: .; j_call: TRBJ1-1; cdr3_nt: TGTGCCAGCAGTGAAGAGATAGGGTTGAACACTGAAGCTTTCTTT; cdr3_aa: CASSEEIGLNTEAFF
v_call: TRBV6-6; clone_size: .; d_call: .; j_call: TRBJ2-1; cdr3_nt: TGTGCCAGCAGTCCTGTAGAGCGGCAGTTCTTC; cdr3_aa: CASSPVERQFF
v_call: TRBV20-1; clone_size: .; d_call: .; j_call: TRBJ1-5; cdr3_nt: TGCAGTGCTAGAGAGACAGGTCTAATCAATCAGCCCCAGCATTTT; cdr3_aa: CSARETGLINQPQHF
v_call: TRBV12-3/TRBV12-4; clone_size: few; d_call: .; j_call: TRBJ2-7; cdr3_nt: TGTGCCAGCAGTCAAATTCGGGACGGCCTACCTTACGAGCAGTACTTC; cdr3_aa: CASSQIRDGLPYEQYF
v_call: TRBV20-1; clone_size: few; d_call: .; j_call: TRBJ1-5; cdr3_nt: TGCAGTGCTAGAGTCCCCAGCGGGCGCAATCAGCCCCAGCATTTT; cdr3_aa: CSARVPSGRNQPQHF
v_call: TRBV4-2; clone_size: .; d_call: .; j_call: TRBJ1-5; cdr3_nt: TGTGCCAGCAGCCAAGGCAGCGATAGCAATCAGCCCCAGCATTTT; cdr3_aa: CASSQGSDSNQPQHF
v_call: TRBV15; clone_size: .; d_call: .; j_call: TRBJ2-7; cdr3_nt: TGTGCCACCAGCAGAGCACCAAGTAGCGGACCCTACGAGCAGTACTTC; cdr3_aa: CATSRAPSSGPYEQYF
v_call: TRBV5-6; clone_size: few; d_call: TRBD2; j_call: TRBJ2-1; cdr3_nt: TGTGCCAGCAGCTTTTTTCGCCCTAGCGGGAGAATCAATGAGCAGTTCTTC; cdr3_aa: CASSFFRPSGRINEQFF
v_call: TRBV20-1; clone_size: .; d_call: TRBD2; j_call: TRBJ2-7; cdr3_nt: TGCAGTGCTAAGCCCAGGACTAGGCTTCTTGACAATGAGCAGTACTTC; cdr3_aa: CSAKPRTRLLDNEQYF
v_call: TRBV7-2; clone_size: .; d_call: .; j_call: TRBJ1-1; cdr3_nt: TGTGCCAGCAGCTTAGCGCTAAGGGTCGAAGCTTTCTTT; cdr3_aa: CASSLALRVEAFF
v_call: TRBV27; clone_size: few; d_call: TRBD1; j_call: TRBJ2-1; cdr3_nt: TGTGCCAGCAATATCTTAGGGGGCCTATACAATGAGCAGTTCTTC; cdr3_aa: CASNILGGLYNEQFF
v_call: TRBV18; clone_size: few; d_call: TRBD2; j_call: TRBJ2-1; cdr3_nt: TGTGCCAGCTCACTCCTAACACTAGCGGATGAGCAGTTCTTC; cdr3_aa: CASSLLTLADEQFF
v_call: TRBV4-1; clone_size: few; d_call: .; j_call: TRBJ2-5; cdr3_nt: TGCGCCAGCAGCCAAGCCCGATTGGGGGCTGAGACCCAGTACTTC; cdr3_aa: CASSQARLGAETQYF
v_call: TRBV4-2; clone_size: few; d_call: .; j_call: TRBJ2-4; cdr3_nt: TGTGCCAGCAGCCGGCCAACCCCACGGCGGCTAGCCAAAAACATTCAGTACTTC; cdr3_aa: CASSRPTPRRLAKNIQYF
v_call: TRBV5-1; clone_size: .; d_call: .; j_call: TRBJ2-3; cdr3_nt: TGCGCCAGCAGCCCGGGGGCGCGGGGAAGAAATACGCAGTATTTT; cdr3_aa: CASSPGARGRNTQYF
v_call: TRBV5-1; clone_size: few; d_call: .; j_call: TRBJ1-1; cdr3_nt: TGCGCCAGCAGCTTTGAGGGGAGCACTGAAGCTTTCTTT; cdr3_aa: CASSFEGSTEAFF
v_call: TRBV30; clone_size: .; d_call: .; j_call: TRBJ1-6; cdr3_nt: TGTGCCTGGAGCGATTTCAAACAGGGAGGATCACCCCTCCACTTT; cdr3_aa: CAWSDFKQGGSPLHF
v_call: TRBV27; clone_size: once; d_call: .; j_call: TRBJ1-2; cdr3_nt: TGTGCCAGCAGTTTCTCACGGGGTGATGGCTACACCTTC; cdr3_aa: CASSFSRGDGYTF
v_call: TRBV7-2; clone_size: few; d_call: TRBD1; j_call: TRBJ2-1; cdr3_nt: TGTGCCAGCAGCTCGCGCAGGACAGGGAGTGAGCAGTTCTTC; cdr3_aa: CASSSRRTGSEQFF
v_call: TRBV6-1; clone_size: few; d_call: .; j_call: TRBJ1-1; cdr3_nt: TGTGCCAGCAGGGCAACAACAGGGAGAGGGAACACTGAAGCTTTCTTT; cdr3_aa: CASRATTGRGNTEAFF
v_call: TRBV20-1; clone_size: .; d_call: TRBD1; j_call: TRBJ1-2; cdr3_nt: TGCAGTGCTAGCAGACAGGGAAGGGATGGCTACACCTTC; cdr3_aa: CSASRQGRDGYTF
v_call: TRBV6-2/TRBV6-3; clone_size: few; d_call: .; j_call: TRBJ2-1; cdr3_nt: TGTGCCAGCAGTTACCTCCCCACCAATGAGCGGTTCTTC; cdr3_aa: CASSYLPTNERFF
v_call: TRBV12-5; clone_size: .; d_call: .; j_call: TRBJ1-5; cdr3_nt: TGTGCTAGTGGTTTGGTACCCCAAACAGGGAGCAATCAGCCCCAGCATTTT; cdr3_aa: CASGLVPQTGSNQPQHF
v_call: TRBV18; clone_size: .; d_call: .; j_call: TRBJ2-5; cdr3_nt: TGTGCCAGCTCACCGATTTTCCCAGCGGAGACTAAAGAGACCCAGTACTTC; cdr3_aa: CASSPIFPAETKETQYF
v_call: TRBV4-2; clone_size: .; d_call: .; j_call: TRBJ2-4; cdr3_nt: TGTGCCAGCAGCCAAGTGCTTGGAAGGAACATTCAGTACTTC; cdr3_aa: CASSQVLGRNIQYF
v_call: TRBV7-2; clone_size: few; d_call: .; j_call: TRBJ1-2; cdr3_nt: TGTGCCAGCAGCCCCCACCGGTCGAGAAATGGCTACACCTTC; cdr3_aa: CASSPHRSRNGYTF
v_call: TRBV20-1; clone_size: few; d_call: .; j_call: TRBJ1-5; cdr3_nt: TGCAGTGCTAGAGCAAATAGCAATCAGCCCCAGCATTTT; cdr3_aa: CSARANSNQPQHF
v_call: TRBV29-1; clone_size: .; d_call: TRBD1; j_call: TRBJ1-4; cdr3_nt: TGCAGCGTCTGGGACAGGGGTGAAAAACTGTTTTTT; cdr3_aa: CSVWDRGEKLFF
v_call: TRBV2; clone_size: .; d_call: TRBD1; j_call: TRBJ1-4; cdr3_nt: TGTGCCAGCAGTCCCGACAGGGGTTGGGAAAAACTGTTTTTT; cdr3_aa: CASSPDRGWEKLFF
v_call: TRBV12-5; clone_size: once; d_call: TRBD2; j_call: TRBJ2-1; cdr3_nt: TGTGCTAGTGGTTTGTGGGCCAGGGGGGGACTAGCTACACTGAGCTCCTACAATGAGCAGTTCTTC; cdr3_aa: CASGLWARGGLATLSSYNEQFF